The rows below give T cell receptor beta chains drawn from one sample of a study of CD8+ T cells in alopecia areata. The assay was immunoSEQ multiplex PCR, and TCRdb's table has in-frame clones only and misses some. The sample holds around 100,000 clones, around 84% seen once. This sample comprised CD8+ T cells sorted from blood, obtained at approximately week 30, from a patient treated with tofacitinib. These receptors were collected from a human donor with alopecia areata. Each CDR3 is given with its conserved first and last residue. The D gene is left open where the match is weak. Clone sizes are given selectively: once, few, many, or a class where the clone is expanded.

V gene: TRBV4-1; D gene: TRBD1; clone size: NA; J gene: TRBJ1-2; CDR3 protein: CASSQVTDRENTF; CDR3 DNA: TGCGCCAGCAGCCAAGTAACCGACAGGGAGAACACCTTC
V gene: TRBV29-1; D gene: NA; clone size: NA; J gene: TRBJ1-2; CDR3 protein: CSVEPGDYGYTF; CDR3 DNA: TGCAGCGTTGAACCCGGGGACTATGGCTACACCTTC
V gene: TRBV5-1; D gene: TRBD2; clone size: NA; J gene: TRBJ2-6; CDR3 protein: CASSSLAGTSGANVLTF; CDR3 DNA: TGCGCCAGCAGCAGCTTAGCGGGGACCTCTGGGGCCAACGTCCTGACTTTC
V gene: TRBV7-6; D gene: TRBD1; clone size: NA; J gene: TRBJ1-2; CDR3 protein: CASSLALGQGPYGYTF; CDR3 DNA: TGTGCCAGCAGCTTAGCCCTAGGACAGGGACCCTATGGCTACACCTTC
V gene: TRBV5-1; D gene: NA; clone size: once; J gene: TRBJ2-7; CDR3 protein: CASSLDARSSYEQYF; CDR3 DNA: TGCGCCAGCAGCTTGGACGCGAGGAGCTCCTACGAGCAGTACTTC
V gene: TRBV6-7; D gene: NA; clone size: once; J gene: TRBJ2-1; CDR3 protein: CASSYSELNEQFF; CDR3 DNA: TGTGCCAGCAGTTACTCGGAGCTCAATGAGCAGTTCTTC
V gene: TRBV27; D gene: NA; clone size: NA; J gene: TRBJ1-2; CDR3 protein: CASSSPSRGDYGYTF; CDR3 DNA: TGTGCCAGCAGTTCTCCCTCCAGGGGAGACTATGGCTACACCTTC
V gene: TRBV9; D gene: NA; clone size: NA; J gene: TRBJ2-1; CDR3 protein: CASSPNPSDEQFF; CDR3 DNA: TGTGCCAGCAGCCCCAACCCTAGCGATGAGCAGTTCTTC
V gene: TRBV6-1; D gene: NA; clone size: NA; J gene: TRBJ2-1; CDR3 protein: CASSGSSYNEQFF; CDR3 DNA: TGTGCCAGCAGTGGGAGCTCCTACAATGAGCAGTTCTTC
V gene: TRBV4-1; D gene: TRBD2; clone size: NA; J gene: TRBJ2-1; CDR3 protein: CASSQELAGSSYNEQFF; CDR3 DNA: TGCGCCAGCAGCCAAGAACTAGCGGGGAGCTCCTACAATGAGCAGTTCTTC
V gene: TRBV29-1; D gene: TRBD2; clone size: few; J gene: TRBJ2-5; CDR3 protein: CSVVAGGGETQYF; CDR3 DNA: TGCAGCGTTGTGGCGGGAGGGGGAGAGACCCAGTACTTC